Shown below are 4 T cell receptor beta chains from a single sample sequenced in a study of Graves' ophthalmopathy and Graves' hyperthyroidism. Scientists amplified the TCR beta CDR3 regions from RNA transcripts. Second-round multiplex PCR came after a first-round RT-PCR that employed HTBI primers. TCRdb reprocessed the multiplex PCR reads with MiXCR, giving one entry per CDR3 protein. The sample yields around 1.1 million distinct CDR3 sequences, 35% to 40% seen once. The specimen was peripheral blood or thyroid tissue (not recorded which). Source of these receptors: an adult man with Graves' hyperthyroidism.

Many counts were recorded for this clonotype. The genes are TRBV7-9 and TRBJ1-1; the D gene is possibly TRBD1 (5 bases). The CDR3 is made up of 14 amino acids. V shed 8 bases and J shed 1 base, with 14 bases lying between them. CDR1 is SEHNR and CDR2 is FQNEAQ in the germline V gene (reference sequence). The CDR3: CASCCRGGNTEAFF. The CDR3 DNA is TGTGCCAGCTGCTGTAGGGGCGGGAACACTGAAGCTTTCTTT. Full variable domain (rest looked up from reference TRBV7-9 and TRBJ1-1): DTGVSQNPRHKITKRGQNVTFRCDPISEHNRLYWYRQTLGQGPEFLTYFQNEAQLEKSRLLSDRFSAERPKGSFSTLEIQRTEQGDSAMYLCASCCRGGNTEAFFGQGTRLTVV.

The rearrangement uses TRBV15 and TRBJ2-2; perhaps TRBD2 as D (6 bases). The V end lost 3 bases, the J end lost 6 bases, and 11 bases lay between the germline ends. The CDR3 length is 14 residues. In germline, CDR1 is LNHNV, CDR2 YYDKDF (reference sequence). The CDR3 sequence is CATSRGSGPGELFF. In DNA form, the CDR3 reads TGTGCCACCAGCAGGGGTAGCGGCCCCGGGGAGCTGTTTTTT.

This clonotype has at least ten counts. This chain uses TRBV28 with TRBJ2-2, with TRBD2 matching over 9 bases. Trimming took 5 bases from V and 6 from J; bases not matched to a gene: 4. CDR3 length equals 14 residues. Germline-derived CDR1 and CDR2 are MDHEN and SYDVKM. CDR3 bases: TGTGCCAGCAGTCGGACTAGCGCGGCCGGGGAGCTGTTTTTT. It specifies CASSRTSAAGELFF.

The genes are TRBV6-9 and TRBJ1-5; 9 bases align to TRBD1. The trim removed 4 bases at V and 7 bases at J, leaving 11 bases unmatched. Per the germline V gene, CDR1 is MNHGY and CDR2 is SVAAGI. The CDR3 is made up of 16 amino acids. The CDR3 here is CASSSSGQGLIQPQHF. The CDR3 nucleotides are TGTGCCAGCAGTTCCTCGGGACAGGGATTGATCCAGCCCCAGCATTTT.